A single sample is the source of the 15 T cell receptor beta chains below, sequenced in a study of T cells in Graves' hyperthyroidism and ophthalmopathy. Researchers took RNA transcripts and amplified the TCR beta CDR3 regions from them. HTBI primers were employed in a first-round RT-PCR of the TCR CDR3. Each CDR3 protein gets one entry after TCRdb re-called the multiplex PCR reads with MiXCR. This sample has approximately 610,000 distinct CDR3 sequences, with about 15% found just once. Sequencing was done on a sample of blood. All receptors derive from a woman aged 40 to 49 with Graves' ophthalmopathy.

The sample holds many counts of this clonotype. The chain links TRBV7-3 to TRBJ1-1; 9 bases are shared with TRBD1. Germline V lookup: CDR1 SGHTA, CDR2 FQGTGA. The V gene end was trimmed by 3 bases and the J gene end by 3 bases; junction bases not matched to a gene: 2. The CDR3 has 14 amino acids. Here the CDR3 DNA reads TGTGCCAGCAGCTTCCGGGACAGGGACACTGAAGCTTTCTTT. This translates into CASSFRDRDTEAFF.

A few counts support this clonotype. V gene TRBV11-2 combines with J gene TRBJ1-5, with D possibly matching TRBD1 (5 bases). This CDR3 is built from 16 residues. In germline, CDR1 is SGHAT, CDR2 FQNNGV. Trimming took 1 base from V and 7 from J, leaving 17 bases between them. The CDR3 DNA sequence: TGTGCCAGCAGCTTAGGAACCGGCAGGGTAAGACAGCCCCAGCATTTT. It encodes CASSLGTGRVRQPQHF.

At least ten counts were recorded for this clonotype. The V gene is TRBV20-1, the J gene TRBJ2-7; possibly TRBD1 for D (6 bases). Per the germline V gene, CDR1 is DFQATT and CDR2 is SNEGSKA (reference sequence). With 2 bases removed from V and 1 base from J, the gap between germline ends came to 18 bases. This CDR3 is 16 amino acids long. This CDR3 is CSARPWGRGQSYEQYF. Here the CDR3 DNA reads TGCAGTGCTAGACCCTGGGGCAGGGGACAATCCTACGAGCAGTACTTC.

This clonotype was found many times. The chain combines TRBV11-1 with TRBJ1-1; weak D call: TRBD1 (6 bases). V was clipped by 5 bases and J by 4 bases, with 14 bases between them. CDR3 length: 14 residues. The germline V gene encodes CDR1 SGHAT and CDR2 FQDESV (reference sequence). CDR3 protein: CASSMRRGFTEAFF. Here the CDR3 DNA reads TGTGCCAGCAGCATGCGCAGGGGTTTCACTGAAGCTTTCTTT.

This clonotype was counted at least ten times. V gene TRBV19 combines with J gene TRBJ1-2, with a possible D match to TRBD1 (5 bases). Germline values: CDR1 LNHDA, CDR2 SQIVND (reference sequence). V was pared by 4 bases and J by 5 bases, with 23 bases between. This CDR3 comprises 17 residues. The CDR3: CASSNIGRLGLRYGYTF. The CDR3 DNA sequence: TGTGCCAGTAGTAATATCGGCAGATTGGGGCTACGGTATGGCTACACCTTC.

This clonotype was recorded many times. CDR3 nucleotide sequence: TGTGCCAGCAGTGAAGCCGGGACTAGCGGACTCGGTACGCAGTATTTT. Its translation: CASSEAGTSGLGTQYF. V and J are TRBV2 and TRBJ2-3, with 11 bases aligning to TRBD2. This CDR3 comprises 16 residues. J gave up 8 bases and V 0 bases, and 7 bases lay outside the gene matches. The germline gives CDR1 SNHLY, CDR2 FYNNEI.

This clonotype was picked up a small number of times. This sequence may be a read error, since a much larger clone differs from it by one base. No DNA is shown, since the ends of the CDR3 on it are uncertain; the CDR3 is the one TCRdb lists. This sequence joins TRBV28 and TRBJ2-7; whether TRBD1, the table's D call, matches the DNA was not checked. Germline V gives CDR1 MDHEN, CDR2 SYDVKM. The CDR3 sequence runs 11 residues, both termini included. CDR3 sequence: CASSFGTGSFF.

In its sample, this clonotype was seen many times. The chain combines TRBV29-1 with TRBJ2-7, with D hard to call. V was pared by 2 bases and J by 4 bases, with 9 bases between. Looked up from germline, CDR1 is SQVTM and CDR2 is ANQGSEA. CDR3 length: 12 amino acids. The CDR3 region has the DNA TGCAGCGTTGAACTAGAAGATTACGAGCAGTACTTC. Translating it yields CSVELEDYEQYF.

The chain uses TRBV5-1 and TRBJ2-7; no definite D call. The germline V gene encodes CDR1 SGHRS and CDR2 YFSETQ. The V end was cut by 4 bases, the J end by 7 bases, with 15 bases between. CDR3 length equals 13 residues. The CDR3 coding sequence is TGCGCCAGCAGCCTAGTCTCCCCTGGAGAGCAGTACTTC. Amino acid sequence: CASSLVSPGEQYF.

This chain links TRBV11-2 with TRBJ2-5, with 7 bases identical to TRBD2. V lost 5 bases, J lost 4 bases, and 7 bases stayed unmatched. Looked up from germline, CDR1 is SGHAT and CDR2 is FQNNGV. CDR3 length equals 14 residues. CDR3 coding DNA: TGTGCCAGCAGCCCAGGGATAGCGGGAGAGACCCAGTACTTC. This translates into CASSPGIAGETQYF.

This clonotype was picked up many times. CDR3 sequence (DNA): TGTGCCAGCAGCGTAGGAACAGGAGCCGTGAACACTGAAGCTTTCTTT. This codes for CASSVGTGAVNTEAFF. This chain joins TRBV9 and TRBJ1-1; TRBD1 is a possible D gene (5 bases). CDR1 and CDR2 (germline): SGDLS, YYNGEE. V was shortened by 0 bases and J by 0 bases, with 12 bases between the two germline ends. The CDR3 loop spans 16 amino acids.

The J gene is TRBJ2-7, the V gene TRBV6-5; D might be TRBD2 (6 bases). V was cut by 4 bases and J by 12 bases, with 25 bases left in between. The CDR3 has 15 residues. Germline-derived CDR1 and CDR2 are MNHEY and SVGAGI. CDR3 nucleotides: TGTGCCAGCAGTTCTCTGGGAAGGAGGGCGAACTCCCCGTACTTC. It codes for CASSSLGRRANSPYF.

This clonotype has at least ten counts. The CDR3 bases are TGTGCCAGCAGTCCTTACCTACCCGGACAGGGGCTGGGCACTGAAGCTTTCTTT. This sequence encodes CASSPYLPGQGLGTEAFF. The rearrangement uses TRBV6-2 or TRBV6-3 and TRBJ1-1; TRBD1 agrees at 9 bases. Trimming at V came to 5 bases and at J to 4 bases, leaving 17 bases not matched to a gene. The CDR3 sequence is 18 residues long. Germline-derived CDR1 and CDR2 are MNHEY and SVGEGT.

This clonotype was observed many times. The V gene is TRBV20-1, the J gene TRBJ1-1; TRBD1 aligns across 8 bases. The ends lost 6 bases at V and 6 bases at J; junction bases unmatched: 9. The germline gives CDR1 DFQATT, CDR2 SNEGSKA (reference sequence). The CDR3 consists of 13 residues. CDR3 region: CSARQGSLAEAFF. In DNA, the CDR3 is TGCAGTGCGAGACAGGGGTCCTTGGCTGAAGCTTTCTTT.

This clonotype was seen a handful of times. J is TRBJ2-5 and V is TRBV7-2; D gene uncertain. This CDR3 has 12 amino acids. From germline, CDR1 is SGHTA and CDR2 FQGNSA. Trimming took 5 bases from V and 9 from J, leaving 13 bases between them. The CDR3 is CASSTTSGAQYF. CDR3 nucleotides: TGTGCCAGCAGCACAACGTCTGGGGCCCAGTACTTC.